This T cell receptor (beta chain) was retrieved from a study of T cells in localized non-small cell lung cancer. General observations from the study: For the top 100 tumor clones, a median approximately 61 also appeared in adjacent lung. Uninvolved adjacent lung had more T cell clonality than any other tissue, topping tumor. Greater T cell density in blood accompanied longer overall survival. Sequencing involved a lone tumor region, leaving heterogeneity possible.

Using immunoSEQ multiplex PCR, the repertoire was profiled, and TCRdb retains in-frame clones only, with some absent. Counted here are roughly 1,500 clones, 20% to 30% occurring once; the ten biggest clones make up 12%. Germline CDR1 and CDR2: SGHNT and YENEEA. This CDR3 contains 15 residues. V shed 3 bases and J 6 bases; nucleotides not matched to a gene: 7. This clone occurred a few times. Antigen unknown. This clonotype was sampled from an older male donor with stage I lung adenocarcinoma. The rearrangement joins TRBV11-3 to TRBJ2-4, with 8 bases matching TRBD2. Sequenced material: normal lung tissue next to the tumor, taken before any cancer treatment. DNA of the CDR3: TGTGCCAGCAGCTTGCGGCGGACTAGCAGAAACATTCAGTACTTC. Translated: CASSLRRTSRNIQYF.